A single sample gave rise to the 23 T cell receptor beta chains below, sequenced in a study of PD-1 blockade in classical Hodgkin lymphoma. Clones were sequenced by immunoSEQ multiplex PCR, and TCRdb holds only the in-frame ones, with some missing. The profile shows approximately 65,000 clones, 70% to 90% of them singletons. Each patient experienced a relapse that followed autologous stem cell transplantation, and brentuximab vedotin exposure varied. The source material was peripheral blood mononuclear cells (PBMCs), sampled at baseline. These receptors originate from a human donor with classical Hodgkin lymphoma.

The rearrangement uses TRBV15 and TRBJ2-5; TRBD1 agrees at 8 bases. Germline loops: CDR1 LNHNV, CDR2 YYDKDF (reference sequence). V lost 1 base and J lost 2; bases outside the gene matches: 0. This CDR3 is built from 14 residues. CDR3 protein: CATSRGDRQETQYF. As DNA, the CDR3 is TGTGCCACCAGCAGAGGGGACAGGCAAGAGACCCAGTACTTC.

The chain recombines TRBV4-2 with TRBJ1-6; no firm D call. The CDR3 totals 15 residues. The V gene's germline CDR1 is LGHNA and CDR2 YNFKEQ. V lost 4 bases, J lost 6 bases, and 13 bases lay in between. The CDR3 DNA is TGTGCCAGCAGCCCACTCGGCGGGTCTAATTCACCCCTCCACTTT. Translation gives CASSPLGGSNSPLHF.

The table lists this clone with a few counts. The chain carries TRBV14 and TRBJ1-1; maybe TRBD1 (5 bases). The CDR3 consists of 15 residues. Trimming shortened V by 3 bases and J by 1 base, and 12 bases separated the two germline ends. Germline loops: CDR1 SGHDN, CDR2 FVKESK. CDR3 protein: CASSQNRGANTEAFF. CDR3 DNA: TGTGCCAGCAGCCAGAACCGGGGCGCGAACACTGAAGCTTTCTTT.

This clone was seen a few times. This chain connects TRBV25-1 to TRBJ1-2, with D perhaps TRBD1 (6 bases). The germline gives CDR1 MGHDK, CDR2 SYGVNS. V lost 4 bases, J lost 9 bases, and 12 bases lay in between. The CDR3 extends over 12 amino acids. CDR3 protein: CASSAQGVRYTF. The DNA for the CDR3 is TGTGCCAGCAGTGCACAGGGCGTACGCTACACCTTC.

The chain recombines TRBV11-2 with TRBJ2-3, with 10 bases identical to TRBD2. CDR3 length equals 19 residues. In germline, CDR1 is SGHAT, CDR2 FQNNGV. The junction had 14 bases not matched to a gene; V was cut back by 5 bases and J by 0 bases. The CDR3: CASSPLSPSGGDSTDTQYF. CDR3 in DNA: TGTGCCAGCAGCCCCCTGTCGCCTAGCGGGGGCGATAGCACAGATACGCAGTATTTT.

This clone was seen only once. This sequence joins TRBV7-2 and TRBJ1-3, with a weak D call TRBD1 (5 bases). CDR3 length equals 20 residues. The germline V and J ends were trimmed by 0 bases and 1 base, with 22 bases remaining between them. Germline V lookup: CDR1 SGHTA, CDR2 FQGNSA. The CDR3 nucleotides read TGTGCCAGCAGCTTAGCGCGGGGGACGCCTGCCTCGTGGTCTGGAAACACCATATATTTT. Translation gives CASSLARGTPASWSGNTIYF.

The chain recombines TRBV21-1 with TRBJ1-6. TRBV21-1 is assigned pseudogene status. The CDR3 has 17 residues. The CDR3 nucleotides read TGTGCCAGCAGCAAAGGCCCGACGGTCCTGTCGGATTCACCCCTCCACTTT. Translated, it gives CASSKGPTVLSDSPLHF.

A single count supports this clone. CDR3 loop: CASSSRKGTAKHQETQYF. As DNA, the CDR3 is TGTGCCAGCAGCTCGAGAAAAGGGACAGCGAAACACCAAGAGACCCAGTACTTC. This sequence joins TRBV7-8 and TRBJ2-5; 7 bases agree with TRBD1. Germline CDR1 SGHVS, CDR2 FQNEAQ. The ends lost 4 bases at V and 0 bases at J; junction bases unmatched: 14. The CDR3 is made up of 18 amino acids. The whole variable domain, remainder taken from reference TRBV7-8 and TRBJ2-5, is GAGVSQSPRYKVAKRGQDVALRCDPISGHVSLFWYQQALGQGPEFLTYFQNEAQLDKSGLPSDRFFAERPEGSVSTLKIQRTQQEDSAVYLCASSSRKGTAKHQETQYFGPGTRLLVL.

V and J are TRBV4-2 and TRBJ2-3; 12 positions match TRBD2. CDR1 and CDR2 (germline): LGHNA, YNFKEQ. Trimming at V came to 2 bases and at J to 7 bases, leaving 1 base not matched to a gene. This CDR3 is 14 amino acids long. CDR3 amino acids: CASSQTSGGNTQYF. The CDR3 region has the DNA TGTGCCAGCAGCCAAACTAGCGGGGGGAATACGCAGTATTTT.

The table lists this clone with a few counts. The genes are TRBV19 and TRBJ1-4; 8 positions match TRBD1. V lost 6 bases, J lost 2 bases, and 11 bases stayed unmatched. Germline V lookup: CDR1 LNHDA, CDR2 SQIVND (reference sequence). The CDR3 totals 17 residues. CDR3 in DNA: TGTGCCAGTAGCAACCCAGGGGGCGCGGAGACTAATGAAAAACTGTTTTTT. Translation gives CASSNPGGAETNEKLFF. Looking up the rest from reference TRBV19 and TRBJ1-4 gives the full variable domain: DGGITQSPKYLFRKEGQNVTLSCEQNLNHDAMYWYRQDPGQGLRLIYYSQIVNDFQKGDIAEGYSVSREKKESFPLTVTSAQKNPTAFYLCASSNPGGAETNEKLFFGSGTQLSVL.

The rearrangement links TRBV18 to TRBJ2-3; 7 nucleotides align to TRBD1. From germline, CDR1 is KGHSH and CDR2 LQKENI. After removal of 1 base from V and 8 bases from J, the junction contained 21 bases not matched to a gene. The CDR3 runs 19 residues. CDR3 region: CASSPRLRGRFTDQGTQYF. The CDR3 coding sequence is TGTGCCAGCTCACCACGATTGAGGGGGCGCTTTACAGACCAAGGTACGCAGTATTTT. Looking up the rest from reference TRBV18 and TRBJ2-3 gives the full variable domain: NAGVMQNPRHLVRRRGQEARLRCSPMKGHSHVYWYRQLPEEGLKFMVYLQKENIIDESGMPKERFSAEFPKEGPSILRIQQVVRGDSAAYFCASSPRLRGRFTDQGTQYFGPGTRLTVL.

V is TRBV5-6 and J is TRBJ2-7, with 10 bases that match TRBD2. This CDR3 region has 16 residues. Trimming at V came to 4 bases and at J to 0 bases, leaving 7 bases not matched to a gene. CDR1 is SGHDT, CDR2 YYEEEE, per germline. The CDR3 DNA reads TGTGCCAGCAGCGCGCAACTAGCGGGGTTCTCCTACGAGCAGTACTTC. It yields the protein CASSAQLAGFSYEQYF.

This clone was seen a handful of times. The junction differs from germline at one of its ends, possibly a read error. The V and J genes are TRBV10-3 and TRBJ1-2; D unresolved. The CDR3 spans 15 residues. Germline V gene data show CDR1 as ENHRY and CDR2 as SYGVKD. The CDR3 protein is CASSPQPVEGYGYTF. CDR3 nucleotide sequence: TGTGCCAGCAGTCCACAGCCCGTTGAAGGCTATGGCTACACCTTC.

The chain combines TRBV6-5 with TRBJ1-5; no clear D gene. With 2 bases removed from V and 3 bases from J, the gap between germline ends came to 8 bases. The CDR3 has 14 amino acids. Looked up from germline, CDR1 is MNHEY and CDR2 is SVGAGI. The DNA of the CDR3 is TGTGCCAGCAGTTACGGAGGGATCAATCAGCCCCAGCATTTT. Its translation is CASSYGGINQPQHF.

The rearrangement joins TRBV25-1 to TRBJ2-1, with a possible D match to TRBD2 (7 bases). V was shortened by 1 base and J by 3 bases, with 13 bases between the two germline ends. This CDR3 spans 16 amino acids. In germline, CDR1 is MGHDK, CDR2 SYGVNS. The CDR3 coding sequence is TGTGCCAGCAGTGAATCCGGCGGGGGCCTCTACAATGAGCAGTTCTTC. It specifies CASSESGGGLYNEQFF.

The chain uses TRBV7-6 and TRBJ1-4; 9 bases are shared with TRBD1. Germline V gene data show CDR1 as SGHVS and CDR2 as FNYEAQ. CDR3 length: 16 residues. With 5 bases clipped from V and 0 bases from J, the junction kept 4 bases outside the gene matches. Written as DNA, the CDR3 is TGTGCCAGCAGCAGGACAGGGGCTCCAACTAATGAAAAACTGTTTTTT. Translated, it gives CASSRTGAPTNEKLFF.

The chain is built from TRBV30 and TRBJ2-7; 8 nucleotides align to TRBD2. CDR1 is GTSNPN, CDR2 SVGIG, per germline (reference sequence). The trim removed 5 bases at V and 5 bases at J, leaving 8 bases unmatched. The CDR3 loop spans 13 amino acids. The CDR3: CAWRGGLFHEQYF. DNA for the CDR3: TGTGCCTGGCGGGGGGGCCTTTTCCACGAGCAGTACTTC.

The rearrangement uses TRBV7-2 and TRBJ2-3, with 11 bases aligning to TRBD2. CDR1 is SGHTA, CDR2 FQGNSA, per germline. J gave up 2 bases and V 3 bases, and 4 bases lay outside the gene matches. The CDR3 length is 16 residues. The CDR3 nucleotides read TGTGCCAGCAGCTTGATTAGCGGGGGGGCCACAGATACGCAGTATTTT. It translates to CASSLISGGATDTQYF.

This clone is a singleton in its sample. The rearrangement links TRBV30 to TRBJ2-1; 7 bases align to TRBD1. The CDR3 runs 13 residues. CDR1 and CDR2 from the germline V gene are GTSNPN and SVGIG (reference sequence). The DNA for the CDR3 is TGTGCAGGTGACAGGGACTCCTACAATGAGCAGTTCTTC. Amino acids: CAGDRDSYNEQFF. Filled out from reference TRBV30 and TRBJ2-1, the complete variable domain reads SQTIHQWPATLVQPVGSPLSLECTVEGTSNPNLYWYRQAAGRGLQLLFYSVGIGQISSEVPQNLSASRPQDRQFILSSKKLLLSDSGFYLCAGDRDSYNEQFFGPGTRLTVL.

CDR3 in amino acids: CASSLEVSGDNSPLHF. CDR3 nucleotide sequence: TGTGCCAGCAGCTTAGAAGTCTCGGGGGATAATTCACCCCTCCACTTT. The chain recombines TRBV7-2 with TRBJ1-6; TRBD1 might be the D (5 bases). Germline lookup yields CDR1 SGHTA and CDR2 FQGNSA. V gave up 1 base and J gave up 5 bases, with 12 bases separating them. This CDR3 spans 16 amino acids.

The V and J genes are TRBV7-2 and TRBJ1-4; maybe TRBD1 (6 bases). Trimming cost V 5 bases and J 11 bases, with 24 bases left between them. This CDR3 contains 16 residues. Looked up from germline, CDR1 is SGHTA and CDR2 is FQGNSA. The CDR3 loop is CASSPRGGDGAWKLFF. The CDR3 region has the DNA TGTGCCAGCAGCCCACGAGGGGGGGACGGAGCATGGAAACTGTTTTTT.

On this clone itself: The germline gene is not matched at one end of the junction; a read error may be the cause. CDR3: CASSLTRREVLYGYTF. In DNA form, the CDR3 reads TGCGCCAGCAGCCTTACACGCAGGGAGGTACTCTATGGCTACACCTTC. The V gene is TRBV5-4, the J gene TRBJ1-2; weak D call: TRBD1 (5 bases). Germline loops: CDR1 SGHNT, CDR2 YYREEE (reference sequence). The CDR3 is 16 amino acids.

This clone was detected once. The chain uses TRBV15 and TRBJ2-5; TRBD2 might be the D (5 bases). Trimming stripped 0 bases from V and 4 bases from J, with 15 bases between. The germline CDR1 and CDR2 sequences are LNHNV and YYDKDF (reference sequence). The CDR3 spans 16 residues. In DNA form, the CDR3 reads TGTGCCACCAGCAGAGATTGGGGTGGACGGGGAGAGACCCAGTACTTC. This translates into CATSRDWGGRGETQYF. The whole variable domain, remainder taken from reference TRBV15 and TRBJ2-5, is DAMVIQNPRYQVTQFGKPVTLSCSQTLNHNVMYWYQQKSSQAPKLLFHYYDKDFNNEADTPDNFQSRRPNTSFCFLDIRSPGLGDTAMYLCATSRDWGGRGETQYFGPGTRLLVL.